This T cell receptor beta chain was identified during a study of control samples from healthy donors and cancer patients. Using immunoSEQ multiplex PCR, the repertoire was profiled, and TCRdb retains in-frame clones only, with some absent. Found here are 50,000 to 65,000 clones, approximately 90% of them singletons; the top ten hold roughly 0.91%. Germline V gene sequence: CDR1 MNHEY, CDR2 SVGAGI. The ends were cut back, 6 bases at V and 3 bases at J, with 12 bases in the middle. The CDR3 loop spans 14 amino acids. The V gene is TRBV6-5, the J gene TRBJ1-5, with D possibly TRBD1 on 6 matching bases. The TCR originated in a man aged 25-40 years with colorectal cancer. The sequenced material came from PBMCs. CDR3 sequence: CASRKGGPNQPQHF. DNA for the CDR3: TGTGCCAGCAGGAAAGGGGGACCCAATCAGCCCCAGCATTTT.